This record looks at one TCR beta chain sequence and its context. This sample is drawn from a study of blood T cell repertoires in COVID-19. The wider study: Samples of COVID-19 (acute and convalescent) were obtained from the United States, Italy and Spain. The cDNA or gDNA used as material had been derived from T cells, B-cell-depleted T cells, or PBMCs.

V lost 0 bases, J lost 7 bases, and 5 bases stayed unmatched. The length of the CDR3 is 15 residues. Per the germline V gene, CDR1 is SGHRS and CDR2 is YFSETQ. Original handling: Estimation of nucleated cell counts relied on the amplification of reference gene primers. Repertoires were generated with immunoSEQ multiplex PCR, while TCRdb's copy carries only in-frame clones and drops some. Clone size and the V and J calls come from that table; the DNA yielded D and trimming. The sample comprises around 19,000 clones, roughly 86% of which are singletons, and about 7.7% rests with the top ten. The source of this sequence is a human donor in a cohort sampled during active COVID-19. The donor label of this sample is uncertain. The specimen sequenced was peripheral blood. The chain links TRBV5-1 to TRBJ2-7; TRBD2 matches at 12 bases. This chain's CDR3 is CASSLGLAGVWEQYF. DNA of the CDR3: TGCGCCAGCAGCTTGGGACTAGCGGGAGTGTGGGAGCAGTACTTC.